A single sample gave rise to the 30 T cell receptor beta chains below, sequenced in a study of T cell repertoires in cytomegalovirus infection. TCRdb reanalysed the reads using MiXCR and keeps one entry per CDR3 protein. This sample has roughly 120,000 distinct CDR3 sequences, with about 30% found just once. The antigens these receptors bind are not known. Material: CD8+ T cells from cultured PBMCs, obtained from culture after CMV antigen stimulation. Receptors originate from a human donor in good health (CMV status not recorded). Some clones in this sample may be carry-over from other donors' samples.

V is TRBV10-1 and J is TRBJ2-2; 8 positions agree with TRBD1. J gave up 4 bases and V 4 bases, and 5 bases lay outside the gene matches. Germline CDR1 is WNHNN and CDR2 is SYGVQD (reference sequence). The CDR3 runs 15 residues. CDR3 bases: TGCGCCAGCAGTGCCCGGACAGGGAGCACCGGGGAGCTGTTTTTT. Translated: CASSARTGSTGELFF.

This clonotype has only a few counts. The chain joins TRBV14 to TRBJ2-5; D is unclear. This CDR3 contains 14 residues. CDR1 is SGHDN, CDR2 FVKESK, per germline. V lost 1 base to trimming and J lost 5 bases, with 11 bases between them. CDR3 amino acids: CASSQAMAWETQYF. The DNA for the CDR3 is TGTGCCAGCAGCCAAGCAATGGCTTGGGAGACCCAGTACTTC.

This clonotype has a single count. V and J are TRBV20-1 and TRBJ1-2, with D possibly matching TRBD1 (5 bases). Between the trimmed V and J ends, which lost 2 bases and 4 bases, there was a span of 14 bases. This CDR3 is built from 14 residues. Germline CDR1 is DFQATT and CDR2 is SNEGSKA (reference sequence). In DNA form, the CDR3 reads TGCAGTGCTAGAAACCCCCGGGACGGCTATGGCTACACCTTC. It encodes CSARNPRDGYGYTF.

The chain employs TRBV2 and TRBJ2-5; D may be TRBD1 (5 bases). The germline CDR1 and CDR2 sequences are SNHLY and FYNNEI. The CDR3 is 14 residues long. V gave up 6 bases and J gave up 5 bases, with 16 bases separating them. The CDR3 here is CASSGPQGMETQYF. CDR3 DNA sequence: TGTGCCAGCAGCGGGCCTCAGGGCATGGAGACCCAGTACTTC.

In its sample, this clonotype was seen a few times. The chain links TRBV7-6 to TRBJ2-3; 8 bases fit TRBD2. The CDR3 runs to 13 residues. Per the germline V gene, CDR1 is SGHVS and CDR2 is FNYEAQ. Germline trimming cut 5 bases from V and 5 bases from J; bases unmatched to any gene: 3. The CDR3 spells CASSPGRGDTQYF. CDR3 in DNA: TGTGCCAGCAGCCCCGGGAGGGGAGATACGCAGTATTTT.

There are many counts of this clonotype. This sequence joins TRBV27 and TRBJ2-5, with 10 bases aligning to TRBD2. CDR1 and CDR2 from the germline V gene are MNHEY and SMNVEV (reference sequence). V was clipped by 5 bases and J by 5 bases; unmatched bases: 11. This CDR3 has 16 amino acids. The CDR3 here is CASSPDTSGAQETQYF. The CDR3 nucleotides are TGTGCCAGCAGTCCCGATACTAGCGGGGCCCAGGAGACCCAGTACTTC.

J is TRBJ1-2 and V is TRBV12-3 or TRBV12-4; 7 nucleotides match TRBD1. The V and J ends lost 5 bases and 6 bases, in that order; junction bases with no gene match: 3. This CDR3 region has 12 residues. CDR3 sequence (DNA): TGTGCCAGCAGTCCACAGGGGAATGGCTACACCTTC. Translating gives CASSPQGNGYTF.

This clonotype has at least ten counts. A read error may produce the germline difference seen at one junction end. The CDR3 loop reads CASTLLAGGFNEQFF. The CDR3 DNA reads TGTGCCAGCACCTTACTGGCGGGGGGGTTCAATGAGCAGTTCTTC. The genes are TRBV7-6 and TRBJ2-1; 9 bases are a match to TRBD2. Germline V gives CDR1 SGHVS, CDR2 FNYEAQ. This CDR3 spans 15 amino acids.

The CDR3 sequence: CASSYSIRGEHYGYTF. The CDR3 DNA reads TGTGCCAGCAGTTACTCGATCAGGGGGGAACACTATGGCTACACCTTC. The chain has TRBV6-5 and TRBJ1-2; 7 bases fit TRBD1. V shed 0 bases, J shed 3 bases, and the junction held 7 bases outside the gene matches. CDR1 MNHEY and CDR2 SVGAGI come from the germline V gene. The CDR3 is made up of 16 amino acids.

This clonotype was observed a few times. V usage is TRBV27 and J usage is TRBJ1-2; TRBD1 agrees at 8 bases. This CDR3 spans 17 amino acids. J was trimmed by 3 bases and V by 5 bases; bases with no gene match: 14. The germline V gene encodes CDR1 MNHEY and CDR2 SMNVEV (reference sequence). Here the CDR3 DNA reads TGTGCCAGCAGTCCAGGGGGCGCCGGTTCTTTCTACTATGGCTACACCTTC. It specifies CASSPGGAGSFYYGYTF.

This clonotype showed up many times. CDR3 protein: CASSLNAREAFF. The DNA of the CDR3 is TGTGCCAGCAGCTTAAATGCTCGTGAAGCTTTCTTT. The chain carries TRBV7-8 and TRBJ1-1; D not resolved. The CDR3 contains 12 residues. The V end was cut by 2 bases, the J end by 7 bases, with 8 bases between. The germline V gene has CDR1 SGHVS and CDR2 FQNEAQ.

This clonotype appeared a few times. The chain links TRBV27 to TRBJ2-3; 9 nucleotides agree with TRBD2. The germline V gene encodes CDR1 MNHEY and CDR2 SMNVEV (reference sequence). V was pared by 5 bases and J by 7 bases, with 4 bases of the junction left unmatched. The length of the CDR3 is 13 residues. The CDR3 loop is CASSASGDYTQYF. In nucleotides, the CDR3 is TGTGCCAGCAGTGCTAGCGGGGACTATACGCAGTATTTT.

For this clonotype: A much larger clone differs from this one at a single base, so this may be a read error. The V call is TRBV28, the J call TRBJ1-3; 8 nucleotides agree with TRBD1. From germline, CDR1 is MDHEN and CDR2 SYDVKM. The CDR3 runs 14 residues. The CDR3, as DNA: TGTGCCAGCAGTCCAGGGGGCGACGGAAACACCAGATATTTT. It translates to CASSPGGDGNTRYF.

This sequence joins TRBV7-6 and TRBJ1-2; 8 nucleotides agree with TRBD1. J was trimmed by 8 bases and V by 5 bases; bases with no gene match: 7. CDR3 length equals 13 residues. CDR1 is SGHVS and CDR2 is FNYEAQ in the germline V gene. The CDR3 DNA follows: TGTGCCAGCAGCGCTCTCAGGGGGCAAGGCTACACCTTC. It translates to CASSALRGQGYTF.

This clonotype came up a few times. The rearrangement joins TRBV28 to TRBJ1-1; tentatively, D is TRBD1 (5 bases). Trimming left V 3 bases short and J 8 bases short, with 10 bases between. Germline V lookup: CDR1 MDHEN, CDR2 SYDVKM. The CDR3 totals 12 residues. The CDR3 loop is CASSFRGYEAFF. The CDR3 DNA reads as TGTGCCAGCAGTTTTAGGGGATACGAAGCTTTCTTT. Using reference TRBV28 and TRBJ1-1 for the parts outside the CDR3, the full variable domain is DVKVTQSSRYLVKRTGEKVFLECVQDMDHENMFWYRQDPGLGLRLIYFSYDVKMKEKGDIPEGYSVSREKKERFSLILESASTNQTSMYLCASSFRGYEAFFGQGTRLTVV.

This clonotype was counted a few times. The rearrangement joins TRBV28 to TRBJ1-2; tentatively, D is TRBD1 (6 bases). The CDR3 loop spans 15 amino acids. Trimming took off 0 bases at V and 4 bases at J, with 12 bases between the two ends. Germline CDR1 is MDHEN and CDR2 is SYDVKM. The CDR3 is CASSLWDSTSYGYTF. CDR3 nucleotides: TGTGCCAGCAGTTTATGGGACAGTACCAGCTATGGCTACACCTTC.

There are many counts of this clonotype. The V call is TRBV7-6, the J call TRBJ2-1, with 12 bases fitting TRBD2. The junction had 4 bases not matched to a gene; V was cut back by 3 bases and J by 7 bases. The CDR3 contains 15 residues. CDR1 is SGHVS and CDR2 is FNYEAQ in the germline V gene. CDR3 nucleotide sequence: TGTGCCAGCAGCTTCCTAGCGGGGGGGCTAAATGAGCAGTTCTTC. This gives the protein CASSFLAGGLNEQFF.

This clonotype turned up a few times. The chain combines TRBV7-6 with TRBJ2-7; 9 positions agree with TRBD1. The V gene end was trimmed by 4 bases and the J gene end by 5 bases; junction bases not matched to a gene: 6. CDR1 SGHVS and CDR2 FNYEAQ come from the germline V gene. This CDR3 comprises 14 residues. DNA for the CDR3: TGTGCCAGCAGCTCTGGGACAGGGTCGGACGAGCAGTACTTC. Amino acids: CASSSGTGSDEQYF.

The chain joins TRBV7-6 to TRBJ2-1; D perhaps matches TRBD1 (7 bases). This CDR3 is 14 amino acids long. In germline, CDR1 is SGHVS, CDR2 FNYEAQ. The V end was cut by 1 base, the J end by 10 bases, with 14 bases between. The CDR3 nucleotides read TGTGCCAGCAGCTTAGGGCAGGGGGGTGCGGAGCAGTTCTTC. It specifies CASSLGQGGAEQFF.

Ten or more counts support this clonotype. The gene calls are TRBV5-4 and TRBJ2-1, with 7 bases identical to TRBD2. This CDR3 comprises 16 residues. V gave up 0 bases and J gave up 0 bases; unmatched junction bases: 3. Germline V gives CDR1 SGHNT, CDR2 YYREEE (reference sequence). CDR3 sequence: CASSLVGGSSYNEQFF. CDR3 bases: TGTGCCAGCAGCTTGGTCGGGGGGAGCTCCTACAATGAGCAGTTCTTC.

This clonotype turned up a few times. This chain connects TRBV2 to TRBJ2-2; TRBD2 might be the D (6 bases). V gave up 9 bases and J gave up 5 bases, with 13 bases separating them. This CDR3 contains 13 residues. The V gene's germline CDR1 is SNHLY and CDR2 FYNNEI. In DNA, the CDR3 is TGTGCCAGTGACACGGGGGAAACCGGGGAGCTGTTTTTT. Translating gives CASDTGETGELFF.

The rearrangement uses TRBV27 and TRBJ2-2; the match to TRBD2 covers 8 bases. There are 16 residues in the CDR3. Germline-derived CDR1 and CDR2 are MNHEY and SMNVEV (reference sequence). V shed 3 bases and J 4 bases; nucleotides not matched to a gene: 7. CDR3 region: CASSLSRGGLTGELFF. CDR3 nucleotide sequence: TGTGCCAGCAGTTTGAGTCGGGGGGGCCTCACCGGGGAGCTGTTTTTT.

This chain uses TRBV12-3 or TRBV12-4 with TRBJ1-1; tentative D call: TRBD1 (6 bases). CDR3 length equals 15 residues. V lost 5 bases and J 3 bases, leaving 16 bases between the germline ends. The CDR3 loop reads CASSTIGGQDTEAFF. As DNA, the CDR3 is TGTGCCAGCAGTACGATCGGGGGGCAAGACACTGAAGCTTTCTTT.

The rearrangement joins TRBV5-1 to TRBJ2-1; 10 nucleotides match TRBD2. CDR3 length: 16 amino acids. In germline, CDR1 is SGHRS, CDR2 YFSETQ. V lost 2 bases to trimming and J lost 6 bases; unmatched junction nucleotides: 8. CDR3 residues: CASSFPSSGGSNEQFF. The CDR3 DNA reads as TGCGCCAGCAGCTTCCCATCTAGCGGGGGTAGCAATGAGCAGTTCTTC.

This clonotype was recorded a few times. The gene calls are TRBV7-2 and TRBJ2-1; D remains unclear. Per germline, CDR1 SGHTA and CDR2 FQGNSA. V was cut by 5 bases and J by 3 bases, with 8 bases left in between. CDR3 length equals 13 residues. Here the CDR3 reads CASSPTSYNEQFF. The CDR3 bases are TGTGCCAGCAGCCCGACAAGCTACAATGAGCAGTTCTTC.

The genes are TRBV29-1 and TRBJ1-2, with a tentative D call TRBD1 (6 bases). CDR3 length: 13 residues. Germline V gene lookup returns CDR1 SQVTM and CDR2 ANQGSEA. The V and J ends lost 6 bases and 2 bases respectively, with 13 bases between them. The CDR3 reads CSVAGTPNYGYTF. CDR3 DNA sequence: TGCAGCGTGGCCGGGACACCCAACTATGGCTACACCTTC. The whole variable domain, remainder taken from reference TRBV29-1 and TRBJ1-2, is SAVISQKPSRDICQRGTSLTIQCQVDSQVTMMFWYRQQPGQSLTLIATANQGSEATYESGFVIDKFPISRPNLTFSTLTVSNMSPEDSSIYLCSVAGTPNYGYTFGSGTRLTVV.

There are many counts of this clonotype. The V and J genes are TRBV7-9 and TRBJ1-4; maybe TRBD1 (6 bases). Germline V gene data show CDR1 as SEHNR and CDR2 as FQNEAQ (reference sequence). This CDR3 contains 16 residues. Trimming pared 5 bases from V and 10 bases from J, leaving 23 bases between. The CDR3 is CASSPNTDRNPGKLFF. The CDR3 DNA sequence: TGTGCCAGCAGCCCAAACACCGACAGGAACCCGGGAAAACTGTTTTTT.

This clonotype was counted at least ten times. The CDR3, as DNA: TGTGCCAGCAGCTTATTAGGAGGGGGAGGGGTCGAGCAGTACTTC. Its translation: CASSLLGGGGVEQYF. This chain uses TRBV7-9 with TRBJ2-7; D is possibly TRBD2 (7 bases). Per germline, CDR1 SEHNR and CDR2 FQNEAQ (reference sequence). The CDR3 contains 15 residues. Trimming took 2 bases from V and 6 from J, leaving 17 bases between them.

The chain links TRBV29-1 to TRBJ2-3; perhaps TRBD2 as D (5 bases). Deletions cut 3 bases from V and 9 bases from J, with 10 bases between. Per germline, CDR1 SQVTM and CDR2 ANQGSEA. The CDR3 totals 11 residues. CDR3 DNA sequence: TGCAGCGTTGAGCTGTCGGGGACGCAGTATTTT. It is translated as CSVELSGTQYF.

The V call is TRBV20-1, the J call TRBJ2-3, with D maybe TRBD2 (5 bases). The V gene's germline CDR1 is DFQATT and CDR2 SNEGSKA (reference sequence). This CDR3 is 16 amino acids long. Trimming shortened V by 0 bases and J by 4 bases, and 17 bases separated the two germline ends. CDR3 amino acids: CSARDLREPPADTQYF. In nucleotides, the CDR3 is TGCAGTGCTAGAGATTTGAGGGAACCGCCCGCAGATACGCAGTATTTT.